This TCR beta chain was identified during a study of cytomegalovirus exposure and HLA in healthy donors. Study details: In an earlier analysis, 95 million to 140 million unique TCR beta sequences were found from about 179 million T cells.

Germline V lookup: CDR1 MGHRA, CDR2 YSYEKL. Trimming removed 2 bases from V and 3 bases from J, with 4 bases in between. The CDR3 runs to 13 residues. The PCR ran on 60 Vbeta and 13 Jbeta primers. The assay was immunoSEQ multiplex PCR, and TCRdb's table has in-frame clones only and misses some. Of under 200,000 clones in the sample, approximately 82% were seen once. Concerning this clone: Its specificity is not known.

Study results and limitations: It was only CMV serostatus that was available as immune exposure information.

Sequencing was carried out using PBMCs. The source of this sequence is a woman between 18 and 29 years old in good health and CMV-seronegative. The gene calls are TRBV4-1 and TRBJ2-2; the D is unclear. The CDR3 DNA is TGCGCCAGCAGCCAATGGCACACCGGGGAGCTGTTTTTT. This gives the protein CASSQWHTGELFF.